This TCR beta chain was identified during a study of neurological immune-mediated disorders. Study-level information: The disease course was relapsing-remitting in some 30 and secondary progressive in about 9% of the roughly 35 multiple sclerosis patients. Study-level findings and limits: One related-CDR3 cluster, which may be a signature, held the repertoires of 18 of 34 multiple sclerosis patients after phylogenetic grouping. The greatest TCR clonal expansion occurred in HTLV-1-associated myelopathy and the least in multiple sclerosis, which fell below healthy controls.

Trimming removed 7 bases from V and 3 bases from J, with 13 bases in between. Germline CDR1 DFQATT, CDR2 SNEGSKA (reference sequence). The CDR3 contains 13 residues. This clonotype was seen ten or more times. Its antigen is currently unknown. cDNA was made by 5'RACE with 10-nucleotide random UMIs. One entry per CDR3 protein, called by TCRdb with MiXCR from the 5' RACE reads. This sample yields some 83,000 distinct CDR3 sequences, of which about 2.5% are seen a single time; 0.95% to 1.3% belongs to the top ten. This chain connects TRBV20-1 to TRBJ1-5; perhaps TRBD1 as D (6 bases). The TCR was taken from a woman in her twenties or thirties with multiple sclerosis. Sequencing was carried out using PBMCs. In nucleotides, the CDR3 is TGCAGTGGCAGGGGCGCGTTCAATCAGCCCCAGCATTTT. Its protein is CSGRGAFNQPQHF.